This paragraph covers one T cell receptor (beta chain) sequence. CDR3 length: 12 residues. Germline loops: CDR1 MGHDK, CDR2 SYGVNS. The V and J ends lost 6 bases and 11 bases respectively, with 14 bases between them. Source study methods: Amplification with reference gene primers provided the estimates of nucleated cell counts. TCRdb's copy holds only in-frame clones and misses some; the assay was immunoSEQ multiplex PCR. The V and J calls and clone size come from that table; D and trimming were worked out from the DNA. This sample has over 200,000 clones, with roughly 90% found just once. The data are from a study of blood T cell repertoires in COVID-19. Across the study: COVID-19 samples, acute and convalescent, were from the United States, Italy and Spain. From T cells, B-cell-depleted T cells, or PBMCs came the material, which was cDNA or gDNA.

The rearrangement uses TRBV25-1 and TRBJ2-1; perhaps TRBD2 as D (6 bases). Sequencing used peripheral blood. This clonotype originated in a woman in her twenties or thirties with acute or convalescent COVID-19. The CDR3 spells CASSLSGYQQFF. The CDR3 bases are TGTGCCAGCAGCCTAAGCGGGTACCAGCAGTTCTTC.